Each of the 11 T cell receptor beta chains below was sequenced from the same sample in a study of blood T cell repertoires in COVID-19. Generated by immunoSEQ multiplex PCR, the TCRdb table keeps only in-frame clones and is missing some. The sample consists of about 170,000 clones, roughly 89% of them appearing once. Sequencing was performed on peripheral blood. These receptors were obtained from a man between 18 and 35 years old with active or convalescent COVID-19.

The chain combines TRBV7-2 with TRBJ1-6; D remains ambiguous. CDR3 length: 12 amino acids. Germline V gene sequence: CDR1 SGHTA, CDR2 FQGNSA. V lost 5 bases to trimming and J lost 5 bases, with 4 bases between them. Written as DNA, the CDR3 is TGTGCCAGCAGCGTTAATAATTCACCCCTCCACTTT. Amino acid sequence: CASSVNNSPLHF.

This chain connects TRBV9 to TRBJ2-1, with 11 bases lining up with TRBD2. V lost 5 bases, J lost 0 bases, and 10 bases stayed unmatched. Germline V gives CDR1 SGDLS, CDR2 YYNGEE. This CDR3 is built from 18 residues. CDR3 region: CASSASGGTKSSYNEQFF. The CDR3 DNA sequence: TGTGCCAGCAGTGCTAGCGGGGGGACGAAAAGCTCCTACAATGAGCAGTTCTTC.

This chain connects TRBV11-3 to TRBJ1-2; D is possibly TRBD1 (5 bases). This CDR3 is built from 16 residues. The germline gives CDR1 SGHNT, CDR2 YENEEA. The V gene lost 0 bases and the J gene lost 4 bases, with 15 bases spanning the gap. CDR3: CASSLDQVKGIYGYTF. DNA for the CDR3: TGTGCCAGCAGCTTAGATCAAGTCAAGGGGATCTATGGCTACACCTTC. The variable domain in full, completed from reference TRBV11-3 and TRBJ1-2, reads EAGVVQSPRYKIIEKKQPVAFWCNPISGHNTLYWYLQNLGQGPELLIRYENEEAVDDSQLPKDRFSAERLKGVDSTLKIQPAELGDSAVYLCASSLDQVKGIYGYTFGSGTRLTVV.

The V gene is TRBV5-4, the J gene TRBJ1-2; tentative D call: TRBD1 (5 bases). With 3 bases removed from V and 4 bases from J, the gap between germline ends came to 22 bases. CDR3 length: 17 residues. CDR1 is SGHNT, CDR2 YYREEE, per germline (reference sequence). CDR3 sequence (DNA): TGTGCCAGCAGCTCCGTCCCCCAGGGTCGATTGGGCTATGGCTACACCTTC. Encoded protein: CASSSVPQGRLGYGYTF.

The J gene is TRBJ1-2, the V gene TRBV4-2; TRBD1 is a possible D gene (5 bases). Between the trimmed V and J ends, which lost 1 base and 5 bases, there was a span of 14 bases. CDR3 size: 15 residues. The germline gives CDR1 LGHNA, CDR2 YNFKEQ. The chain's CDR3 is CASSQVNPGRYGYTF. The CDR3 bases are TGTGCCAGCAGCCAAGTAAACCCAGGGCGTTATGGCTACACCTTC.

A single count supports this clone. The V gene is TRBV2, the J gene TRBJ2-1, with a possible D match to TRBD1 (6 bases). V lost 5 bases, J lost 6 bases, and 11 bases lay in between. Germline loops: CDR1 SNHLY, CDR2 FYNNEI. The CDR3 spans 13 residues. CDR3 in DNA: TGTGCCAGCAGTCGGGACACGGGCAATGAGCAGTTCTTC. Residues: CASSRDTGNEQFF.

The V and J genes are TRBV5-1 and TRBJ2-5, with D possibly TRBD1 on 5 matching bases. Trimming took 0 bases from V and 5 from J, leaving 11 bases between them. The CDR3 consists of 14 residues. Per the germline V gene, CDR1 is SGHRS and CDR2 is YFSETQ. The CDR3 reads CASSLAAGWETQYF. The CDR3 nucleotides read TGCGCCAGCAGCTTGGCGGCAGGGTGGGAGACCCAGTACTTC.

This chain connects TRBV28 to TRBJ1-1; D is unresolved. From germline, CDR1 is MDHEN and CDR2 SYDVKM. This CDR3 has 15 amino acids. V lost 5 bases to trimming and J lost 1 base, with 14 bases between them. The CDR3 here is CASSLVDATNTEAFF. Written as DNA, the CDR3 is TGTGCCAGCAGTCTAGTTGACGCCACGAACACTGAAGCTTTCTTT.

The rearrangement uses TRBV14 and TRBJ2-3, with a possible D match to TRBD2 (6 bases). Germline-derived CDR1 and CDR2 are SGHDN and FVKESK. The CDR3 is 15 residues long. V was cut by 5 bases and J by 6 bases, with 18 bases left in between. In DNA form, the CDR3 reads TGTGCCAGCAGCAACCGGGGGTTCTGGTCTGATACGCAGTATTTT. Its protein product is CASSNRGFWSDTQYF.

CDR3: CASSLPLAGVETQYF. The CDR3, as DNA: TGTGCCAGCAGCTTACCTCTCGCAGGGGTAGAGACCCAGTACTTC. The genes are TRBV7-2 and TRBJ2-5, with a possible D match to TRBD1 (6 bases). The V and J ends lost 2 bases and 4 bases respectively, with 14 bases between them. The CDR3 has 15 residues. Germline V gene sequence: CDR1 SGHTA, CDR2 FQGNSA.

The rearrangement joins TRBV11-3 to TRBJ2-5, with D unresolved. Between the trimmed V and J ends, which lost 3 bases and 5 bases, there was a span of 4 bases. CDR3 size: 11 residues. The germline CDR1 and CDR2 sequences are SGHNT and YENEEA. The CDR3 spells CASSLGETQYF. In nucleotides, the CDR3 is TGTGCCAGCAGCTTGGGCGAGACCCAGTACTTC.